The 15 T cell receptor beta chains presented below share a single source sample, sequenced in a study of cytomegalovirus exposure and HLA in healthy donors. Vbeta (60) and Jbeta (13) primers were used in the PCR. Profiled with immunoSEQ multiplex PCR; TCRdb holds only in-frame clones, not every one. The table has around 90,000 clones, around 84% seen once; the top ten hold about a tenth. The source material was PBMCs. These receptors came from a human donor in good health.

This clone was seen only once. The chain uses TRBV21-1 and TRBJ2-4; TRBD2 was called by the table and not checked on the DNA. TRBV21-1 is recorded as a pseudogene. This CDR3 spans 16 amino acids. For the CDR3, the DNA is TGTGCCAGAACGTCTCGGGGAGAGGTAGCCAAAAACATTCAGTACTTC. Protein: CARTSRGEVAKNIQYF.

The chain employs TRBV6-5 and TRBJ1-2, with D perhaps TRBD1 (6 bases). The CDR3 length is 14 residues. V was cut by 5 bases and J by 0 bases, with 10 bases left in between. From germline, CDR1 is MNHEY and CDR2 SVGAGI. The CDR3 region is CASSKGGANYGYTF. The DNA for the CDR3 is TGTGCCAGCAGTAAAGGGGGAGCTAACTATGGCTACACCTTC.

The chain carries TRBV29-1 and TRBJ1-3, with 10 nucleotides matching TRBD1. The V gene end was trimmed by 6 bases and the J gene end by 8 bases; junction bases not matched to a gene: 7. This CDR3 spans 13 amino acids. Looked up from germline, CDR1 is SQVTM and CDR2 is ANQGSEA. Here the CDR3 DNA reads TGCAGCGTCCGACTAGGACAGGGGGACACCATATATTTT. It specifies CSVRLGQGDTIYF.

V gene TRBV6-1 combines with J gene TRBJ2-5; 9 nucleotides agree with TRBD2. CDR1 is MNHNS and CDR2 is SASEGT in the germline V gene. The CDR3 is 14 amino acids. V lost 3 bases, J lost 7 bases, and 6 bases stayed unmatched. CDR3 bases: TGTGCCAGCAGTGAGCGGGAGGGCCGGGGGACCCAGTACTTC. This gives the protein CASSEREGRGTQYF.

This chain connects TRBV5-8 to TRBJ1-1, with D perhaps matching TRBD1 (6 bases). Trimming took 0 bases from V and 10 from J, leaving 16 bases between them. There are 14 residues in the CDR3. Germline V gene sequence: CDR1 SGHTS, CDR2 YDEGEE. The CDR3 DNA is TGTGCCAGCAGCTTGGCCGGGACGGCCAGGGGAGCTTTCTTT. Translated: CASSLAGTARGAFF. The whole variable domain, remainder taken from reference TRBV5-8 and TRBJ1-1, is EAGVTQSPTHLIKTRGQQATLRCSPISGHTSVYWYQQALGLGLQFLLWYDEGEERNRGNFPPRFSGRQFPNYSSELNVNALELEDSALYLCASSLAGTARGAFFGQGTRLTVV.

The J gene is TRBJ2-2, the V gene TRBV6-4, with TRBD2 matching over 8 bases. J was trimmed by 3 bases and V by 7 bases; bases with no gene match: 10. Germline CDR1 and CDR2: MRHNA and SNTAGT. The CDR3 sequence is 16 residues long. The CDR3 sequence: CASKTAAGGDTGELFF. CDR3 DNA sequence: TGTGCCAGCAAAACGGCGGCGGGGGGCGACACCGGGGAGCTGTTTTTT.

The CDR3, as DNA: TGCAGCGTTGAATCCGGGCCGGGGACGCAGTATTTT. As protein: CSVESGPGTQYF. The gene calls are TRBV29-1 and TRBJ2-3; tentatively, D is TRBD2 (5 bases). Germline loops: CDR1 SQVTM, CDR2 ANQGSEA. V lost 2 bases and J lost 9, with 12 bases in between. CDR3 length equals 12 residues.

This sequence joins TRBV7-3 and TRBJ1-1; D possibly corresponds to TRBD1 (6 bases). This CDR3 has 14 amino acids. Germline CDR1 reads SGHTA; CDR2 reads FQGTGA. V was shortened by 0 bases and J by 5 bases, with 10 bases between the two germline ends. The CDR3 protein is CASSLTGGYTEAFF. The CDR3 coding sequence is TGTGCCAGCAGCTTAACAGGGGGTTATACTGAAGCTTTCTTT.

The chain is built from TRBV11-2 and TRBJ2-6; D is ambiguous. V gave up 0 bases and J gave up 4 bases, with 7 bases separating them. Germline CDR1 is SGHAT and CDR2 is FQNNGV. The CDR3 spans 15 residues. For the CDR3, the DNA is TGTGCCAGCAGCTTAGATCGAAGCGGGGCCAACGTCCTGACTTTC. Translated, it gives CASSLDRSGANVLTF.

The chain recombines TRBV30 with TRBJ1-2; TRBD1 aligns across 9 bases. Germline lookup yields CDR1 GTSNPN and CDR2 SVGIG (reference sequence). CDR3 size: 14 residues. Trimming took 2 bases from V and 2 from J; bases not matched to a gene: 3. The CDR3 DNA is TGTGCCTGGAGTCAACAGGGGGCGAACTATGGCTACACCTTC. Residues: CAWSQQGANYGYTF.

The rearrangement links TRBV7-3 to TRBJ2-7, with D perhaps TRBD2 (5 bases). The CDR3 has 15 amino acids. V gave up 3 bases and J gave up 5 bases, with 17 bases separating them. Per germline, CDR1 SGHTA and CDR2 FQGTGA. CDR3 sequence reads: CASSFFTRSNHEQYF. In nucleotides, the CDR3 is TGTGCCAGCAGCTTTTTTACTAGATCTAACCACGAGCAGTACTTC. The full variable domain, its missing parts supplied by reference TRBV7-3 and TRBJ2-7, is GAGVSQTPSNKVTEKGKYVELRCDPISGHTALYWYRQSLGQGPEFLIYFQGTGAADDSGLPNDRFFAVRPEGSVSTLKIQRTERGDSAVYLCASSFFTRSNHEQYFGPGTRLTVT.

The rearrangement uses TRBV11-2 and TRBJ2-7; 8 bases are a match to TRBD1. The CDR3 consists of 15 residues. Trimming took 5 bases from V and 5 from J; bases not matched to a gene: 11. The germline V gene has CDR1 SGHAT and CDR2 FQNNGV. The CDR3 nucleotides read TGTGCCAGCAGCCCGCGGACAGGGTTCGTCCACGAGCAGTACTTC. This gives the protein CASSPRTGFVHEQYF.

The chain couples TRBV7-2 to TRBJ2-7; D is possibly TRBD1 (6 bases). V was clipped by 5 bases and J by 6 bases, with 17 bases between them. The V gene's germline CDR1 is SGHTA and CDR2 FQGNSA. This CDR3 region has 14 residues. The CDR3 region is CASSTPQGPGEQYF. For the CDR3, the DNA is TGTGCCAGCAGCACCCCACAGGGTCCTGGCGAGCAGTACTTC.

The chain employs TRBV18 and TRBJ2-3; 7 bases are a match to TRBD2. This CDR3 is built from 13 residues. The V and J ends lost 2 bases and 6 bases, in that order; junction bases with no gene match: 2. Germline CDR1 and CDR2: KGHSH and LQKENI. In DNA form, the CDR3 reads TGTGCCAGCTCACCAGGGGGAGGGGATACGCAGTATTTT. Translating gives CASSPGGGDTQYF.

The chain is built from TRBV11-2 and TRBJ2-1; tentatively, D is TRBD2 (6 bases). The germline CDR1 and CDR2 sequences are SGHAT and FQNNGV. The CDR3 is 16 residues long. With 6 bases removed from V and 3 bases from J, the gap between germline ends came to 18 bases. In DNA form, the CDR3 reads TGTGCCAGCAGAGGGATTGCGGGATCTATCTACAATGAGCAGTTCTTC. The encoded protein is CASRGIAGSIYNEQFF.